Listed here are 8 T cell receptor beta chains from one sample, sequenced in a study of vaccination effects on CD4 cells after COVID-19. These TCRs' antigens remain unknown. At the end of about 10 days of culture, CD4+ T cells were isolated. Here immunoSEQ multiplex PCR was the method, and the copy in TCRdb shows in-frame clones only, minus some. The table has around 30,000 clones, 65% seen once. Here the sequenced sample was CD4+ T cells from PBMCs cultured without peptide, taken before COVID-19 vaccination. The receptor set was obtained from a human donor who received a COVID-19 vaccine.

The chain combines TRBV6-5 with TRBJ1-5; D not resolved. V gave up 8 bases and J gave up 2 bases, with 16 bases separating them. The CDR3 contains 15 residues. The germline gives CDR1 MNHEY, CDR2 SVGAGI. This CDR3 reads CASASGGGGNQPQHF. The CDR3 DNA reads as TGTGCCAGCGCCTCAGGAGGCGGGGGCAATCAGCCCCAGCATTTT.

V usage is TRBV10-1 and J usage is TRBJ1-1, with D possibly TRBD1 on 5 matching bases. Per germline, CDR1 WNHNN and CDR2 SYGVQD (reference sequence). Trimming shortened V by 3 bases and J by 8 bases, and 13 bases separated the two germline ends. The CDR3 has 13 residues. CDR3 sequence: CASSDQGNAEAFF. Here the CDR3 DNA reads TGCGCCAGCAGTGACCAGGGTAACGCCGAAGCTTTCTTT.

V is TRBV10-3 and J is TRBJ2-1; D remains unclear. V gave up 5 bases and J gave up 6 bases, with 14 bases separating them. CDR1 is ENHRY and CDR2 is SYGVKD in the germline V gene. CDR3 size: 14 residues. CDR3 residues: CAISSPSRPNEQFF. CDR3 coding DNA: TGTGCCATCAGTTCCCCTTCCCGGCCCAATGAGCAGTTCTTC.

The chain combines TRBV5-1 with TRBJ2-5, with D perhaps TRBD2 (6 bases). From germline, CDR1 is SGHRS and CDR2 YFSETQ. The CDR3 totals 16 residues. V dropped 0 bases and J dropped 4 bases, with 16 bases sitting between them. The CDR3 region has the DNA TGCGCCAGCAGCTTGGAATGGGGAGGTAGTGGAGAGACCCAGTACTTC. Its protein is CASSLEWGGSGETQYF.

The CDR3 nucleotides read TGTGCCAGCAGCGGAACCGGACTAGCGGGCGTTTACAATGAGCAGTTCTTC. Translating gives CASSGTGLAGVYNEQFF. The chain couples TRBV5-4 to TRBJ2-1; 11 bases are shared with TRBD2. V lost 4 bases and J lost 4; bases outside the gene matches: 10. Germline V lookup: CDR1 SGHNT, CDR2 YYREEE (reference sequence). The CDR3 has 17 amino acids. Using reference TRBV5-4 and TRBJ2-1 for the parts outside the CDR3, the full variable domain is ETGVTQSPTHLIKTRGQQVTLRCSSQSGHNTVSWYQQALGQGPQFIFQYYREEENGRGNFPPRFSGLQFPNYSSELNVNALELDDSALYLCASSGTGLAGVYNEQFFGPGTRLTVL.

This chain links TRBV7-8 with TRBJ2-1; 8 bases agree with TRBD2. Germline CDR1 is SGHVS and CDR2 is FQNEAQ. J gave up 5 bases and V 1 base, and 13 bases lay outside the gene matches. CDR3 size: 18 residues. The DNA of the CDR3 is TGTGCCAGCAGCTTAGTGGGACTAGATCTCGCCGGTAACAATGAGCAGTTCTTC. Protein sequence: CASSLVGLDLAGNNEQFF.

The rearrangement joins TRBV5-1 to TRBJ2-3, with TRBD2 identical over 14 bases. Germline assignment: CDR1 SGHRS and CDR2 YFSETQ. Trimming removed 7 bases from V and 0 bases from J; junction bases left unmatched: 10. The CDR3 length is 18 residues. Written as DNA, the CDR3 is TGCGCCAGCGTACCCGGGACTAGCGGGGGTCTAAGCACAGATACGCAGTATTTT. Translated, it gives CASVPGTSGGLSTDTQYF. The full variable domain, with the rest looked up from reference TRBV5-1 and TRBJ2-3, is KAGVTQTPRYLIKTRGQQVTLSCSPISGHRSVSWYQQTPGQGLQFLFEYFSETQRNKGNFPGRFSGRQFSNSRSEMNVSTLELGDSALYLCASVPGTSGGLSTDTQYFGPGTRLTVL.

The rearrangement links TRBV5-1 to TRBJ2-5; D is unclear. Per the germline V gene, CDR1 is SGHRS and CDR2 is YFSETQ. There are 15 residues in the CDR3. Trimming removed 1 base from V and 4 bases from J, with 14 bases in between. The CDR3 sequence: CASSLLARIGETQYF. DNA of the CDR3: TGCGCCAGCAGCTTGTTAGCAAGGATAGGAGAGACCCAGTACTTC.